This T cell receptor beta chain was identified during a study of blood T cell repertoires in COVID-19. At the level of the study: Specimens from acute and convalescent COVID-19 originated in the United States, Italy and Spain. T cells, B-cell-depleted T cells, or PBMCs supplied cDNA or gDNA.

CDR1 is DFQATT and CDR2 is SNEGSKA in the germline V gene (reference sequence). This CDR3 contains 15 residues. V lost 7 bases, J lost 2 bases, and 10 bases stayed unmatched. As originally analysed: From reference gene primer amplification, estimates of nucleated cell counts were derived. Clones were read by immunoSEQ multiplex PCR, and TCRdb kept only the in-frame ones, dropping some. Clone size and the V and J calls come from that table; the DNA yielded D and trimming. There are 200,000 to 250,000 clones in the sample; 88% occur only once, and under 2% lies in the top ten. The receptor comes from a man in his 70s with acute or convalescent COVID-19. Input material: peripheral blood. The V gene is TRBV20-1, the J gene TRBJ2-7; 11 bases align to TRBD2. DNA of the CDR3: TGCAGTGTTATTGATAGCGGGAGGGCCGCCTACGAGCAGTACTTC. Its translation is CSVIDSGRAAYEQYF.